These T cell receptor beta chains were read from a single sample in a study of Graves' ophthalmopathy and Graves' hyperthyroidism. TCRdb reprocessed the multiplex PCR reads via MiXCR and lists one record per CDR3 protein. Altogether 200,000 to 250,000 distinct CDR3 sequences are present, under 25% being singletons, with the ten largest covering roughly 44%. The specimen was peripheral blood. The source is a woman in her forties or fifties with Graves' ophthalmopathy. Both conserved end residues are part of each CDR3. Each record gives: CDR3 protein, V gene, J gene.

cdr3_aa: CASSVLATSDYEQYF
v_call: TRBV9
j_call: TRBJ2-7

cdr3_aa: CASSKGDGPSYEQYF
v_call: TRBV18
j_call: TRBJ2-7

cdr3_aa: CAISGGLPSTGELFF
v_call: TRBV10-3
j_call: TRBJ2-2

cdr3_aa: CASSLGRAGETQYF
v_call: TRBV7-2
j_call: TRBJ2-5

cdr3_aa: CASSQSNSGANVLTF
v_call: TRBV19
j_call: TRBJ2-6

cdr3_aa: CASSPRTNEQYF
v_call: TRBV7-2
j_call: TRBJ2-7

cdr3_aa: CAISRTQGAEGYTF
v_call: TRBV10-3
j_call: TRBJ1-2

cdr3_aa: CSARTGYGDGYTF
v_call: TRBV20-1
j_call: TRBJ1-2

cdr3_aa: CASMTSMNTEAFF
v_call: TRBV19
j_call: TRBJ1-1

cdr3_aa: CASSPTRGGGQRETQYF
v_call: TRBV28
j_call: TRBJ2-5

cdr3_aa: CASSLELLHETQYF
v_call: TRBV7-2
j_call: TRBJ2-5

cdr3_aa: CASSLDVDRGTEAFF
v_call: TRBV12-3/TRBV12-4
j_call: TRBJ1-1

cdr3_aa: CATSRERQGYEQYF
v_call: TRBV15
j_call: TRBJ2-7

cdr3_aa: CASRLTSGSRDEQYF
v_call: TRBV12-3/TRBV12-4
j_call: TRBJ2-7

cdr3_aa: CASTRDGTKPYEQYF
v_call: TRBV6-5
j_call: TRBJ2-7

cdr3_aa: CASSSTSGSDPYEQYF
v_call: TRBV28
j_call: TRBJ2-7

cdr3_aa: CASSLRWEETQYF
v_call: TRBV5-1
j_call: TRBJ2-5

cdr3_aa: CASRRRTGELFF
v_call: TRBV12-3/TRBV12-4
j_call: TRBJ2-2

cdr3_aa: CASTFMSSGDTEAFF
v_call: TRBV7-2
j_call: TRBJ1-1

cdr3_aa: CSVEDLRDGSYEQYF
v_call: TRBV29-1
j_call: TRBJ2-7

cdr3_aa: CASSSSGRAYEQYF
v_call: TRBV2
j_call: TRBJ2-7

cdr3_aa: CASSLVPLGTGIQETQYF
v_call: TRBV11-1
j_call: TRBJ2-5

cdr3_aa: CASSEPGRVVGEQYF
v_call: TRBV6-1
j_call: TRBJ2-7

cdr3_aa: CASSQRGGQETQYF
v_call: TRBV3-1
j_call: TRBJ2-5

cdr3_aa: CASSEGQKNIQYF
v_call: TRBV2
j_call: TRBJ2-4